These T cell receptor beta chains were read from a single sample in a study of T cell responses to AZD1222 COVID-19 vaccine. Repertoires were generated with immunoSEQ multiplex PCR, while TCRdb's copy carries only in-frame clones and drops some. The data contain roughly 110,000 clones, about 90% of them seen just once; the ten biggest clones take up 6.2%. The sequencing used peripheral blood, collected 28 days after the second AZD1222 dose. Receptors originate from an adult who received the AZD1222 COVID-19 vaccine. Each CDR3 is given with its conserved first and last residue. The D gene is left open where the match is weak. Rows give clone size only sometimes, using once, few, many, or a class for an expanded clone.

J	V	D	size	CDR3	DNA
TRBJ1-3	TRBV2	NA	once	CASTTGQAGNTIYF	TGTGCCAGCACCACAGGGCAGGCTGGAAACACCATATATTTT
TRBJ2-1	TRBV15	NA	NA	CATSSPQGLLTNEQFF	TGTGCCACCAGCAGTCCTCAGGGACTCCTCACGAATGAGCAGTTCTTC
TRBJ2-3	TRBV5-1	NA	NA	CASSLGGTNRDTQYF	TGCGCCAGCAGCTTGGGCGGCACAAATCGGGATACGCAGTATTTT
TRBJ2-1	TRBV5-1	NA	NA	CASSLGSRGDEQFF	TGCGCCAGCAGCTTGGGTTCCAGGGGCGATGAGCAGTTCTTC
TRBJ1-5	TRBV7-2	NA	NA	CASSLGALRGQPQHF	TGTGCCAGCAGCTTAGGGGCCCTCCGAGGGCAGCCCCAGCATTTT
TRBJ2-1	TRBV5-1	NA	NA	CASSLGHAASYNEQFF	TGCGCCAGCAGCTTGGGACACGCGGCCTCCTACAATGAGCAGTTCTTC
TRBJ1-6	TRBV6-5	NA	NA	CASTHEENFPLHF	TGTGCCAGCACCCACGAGGAGAATTTCCCCCTCCACTTT
TRBJ2-7	TRBV5-4	NA	NA	CASSLRGERPYEQYF	TGTGCCAGCAGCTTACGGGGCGAGAGGCCCTACGAGCAGTACTTC
TRBJ2-1	TRBV7-9	TRBD1	NA	CASSFYRTGVYNEQFF	TGTGCCAGCAGCTTCTACCGGACAGGGGTCTACAATGAGCAGTTCTTC
TRBJ1-1	TRBV7-9	NA	once	CASSLIGPEAFF	TGTGCCAGCAGCTTAATAGGACCTGAAGCTTTCTTT
TRBJ2-1	TRBV11-2	NA	NA	CASSLSGRGYNEQFF	TGTGCCAGCAGCTTATCAGGACGGGGTTACAATGAGCAGTTCTTC
TRBJ1-1	TRBV18	TRBD1	NA	CASSQGANTEAFF	TGTGCCAGCTCACAGGGGGCTAACACTGAAGCTTTCTTT
TRBJ1-1	TRBV30	NA	NA	CAWTRLGGPAFF	TGTGCCTGGACAAGATTGGGGGGCCCGGCTTTCTTT
TRBJ2-7	TRBV28	NA	NA	CASSPVGAGAYEQYF	TGTGCCAGCAGTCCAGTTGGGGCAGGGGCTTACGAGCAGTACTTC
TRBJ1-1	TRBV18	NA	NA	CASSLMGATEAFF	TGTGCCAGCTCCCTCATGGGAGCCACTGAAGCTTTCTTT
TRBJ2-2	TRBV7-2	NA	NA	CASSLRRGSNTGELFF	TGTGCCAGCAGCTTACGCAGAGGATCGAACACCGGGGAGCTGTTTTTT
TRBJ1-1	TRBV12-5	NA	NA	CASGSPRNTEAFF	TGTGCTAGTGGCTCCCCGAGGAACACTGAAGCTTTCTTT
TRBJ1-5	TRBV6-1	TRBD1	NA	CASSDWGAQGQDQPQHF	TGTGCCAGCAGTGATTGGGGGGCACAGGGACAGGACCAGCCCCAGCATTTT
TRBJ2-3	TRBV6-2/TRBV6-3	NA	NA	CASSRGLTNTDTQYF	TGTGCCAGCAGTCGAGGACTTACTAACACAGATACGCAGTATTTT
TRBJ1-2	TRBV19	TRBD1	NA	CASSKGQGYYGYTF	TGTGCCAGTAGTAAGGGACAGGGTTACTATGGCTACACCTTC
TRBJ1-1	TRBV10-3	NA	NA	CAISAGSEAFF	TGTGCCATCAGTGCAGGCAGCGAAGCTTTCTTT
TRBJ1-6	TRBV11-2	NA	NA	CASSAPGQGNSPLHF	TGTGCCAGCAGCGCGCCCGGCCAGGGTAATTCACCCCTCCACTTT
TRBJ1-1	TRBV6-2/TRBV6-3	TRBD1	NA	CASSYKQGASEAFF	TGTGCCAGCAGTTACAAGCAGGGGGCGAGTGAAGCTTTCTTT
TRBJ2-6	TRBV19	NA	NA	CASSPQGSSGANVLTF	TGTGCCAGTAGTCCCCAGGGGAGCTCTGGGGCCAACGTCCTGACTTTC
TRBJ2-1	TRBV5-1	TRBD2	NA	CASSLGFGLADSYNEQFF	TGCGCCAGCAGCTTAGGCTTCGGGCTAGCGGATTCCTACAATGAGCAGTTCTTC
TRBJ2-3	TRBV15	TRBD2	NA	CATSRGLGAGDTQYF	TGTGCCACCAGCAGAGGTCTGGGAGCGGGGGATACGCAGTATTTT
TRBJ2-7	TRBV15	NA	NA	CATSRGRGPYEQYF	TGTGCCACCAGCAGAGGGAGGGGGCCCTACGAGCAGTACTTC
TRBJ2-6	TRBV5-4	TRBD1	once	CASSPQGEDVLTF	TGTGCCAGCAGCCCACAGGGGGAGGACGTCCTGACTTTC
TRBJ2-3	TRBV5-1	TRBD1	NA	CASSSGQGRADTQYF	TGCGCCAGCAGCTCGGGACAGGGGAGGGCAGATACGCAGTATTTT
TRBJ1-2	TRBV3-1/TRBV3-2	TRBD1	NA	CASSPGQGVYGYTF	TGTGCCAGCAGCCCCGGACAGGGGGTTTATGGCTACACCTTC
TRBJ1-3	TRBV3-1/TRBV3-2	NA	NA	CASSQGTSGNTIYF	TGTGCCAGCAGCCAGGGGACCTCTGGAAACACCATATATTTT
TRBJ2-5	TRBV5-4	NA	NA	CASSLPFGGGETQYF	TGTGCCAGCAGCTTGCCTTTTGGAGGGGGGGAGACCCAGTACTTC
TRBJ1-2	TRBV5-1	NA	NA	CASRSGSNLRGGYTF	TGCGCCAGCAGATCGGGGTCAAATCTACGGGGCGGCTACACCTTC
TRBJ2-2	TRBV15	TRBD1	NA	CATSRAYQQTGGGELFF	TGTGCCACCAGCAGAGCCTATCAACAAACAGGGGGCGGGGAGCTGTTTTTT
TRBJ1-2	TRBV9	NA	NA	CASSLSGWEAANYGYTF	TGTGCCAGCAGCCTTTCGGGATGGGAGGCAGCTAACTATGGCTACACCTTC
TRBJ2-1	TRBV12-5	TRBD2	NA	CASGLVLGTSGEWDEQFF	TGTGCTAGTGGTTTGGTACTCGGAACTAGCGGGGAGTGGGATGAGCAGTTCTTC
TRBJ2-2	TRBV7-8	NA	few	CASSLAPGPPTGELFF	TGTGCCAGCAGCTTAGCTCCAGGGCCCCCCACCGGGGAGCTGTTTTTT
TRBJ2-7	TRBV28	NA	NA	CASSLISYEQYF	TGTGCCAGCAGTTTAATCTCCTACGAGCAGTACTTC
TRBJ1-2	TRBV28	NA	NA	CASSFGRAYGYTF	TGTGCCAGCAGTTTCGGCAGGGCCTATGGCTACACCTTC
TRBJ1-6	TRBV5-6	NA	NA	CASSLINGLYNSPLHF	TGTGCCAGCAGCTTGATAAACGGCCTCTATAATTCACCCCTCCACTTT
TRBJ1-2	TRBV29-1	TRBD1	once	CSVEAGTGKRGYTF	TGCAGCGTTGAAGCCGGGACAGGGAAACGCGGCTACACCTTC
TRBJ2-2	TRBV28	TRBD1	NA	CASTFRTGSTGELFF	TGTGCCAGCACCTTTAGGACAGGGTCCACCGGGGAGCTGTTTTTT
TRBJ1-1	TRBV12-5	NA	NA	CASGPFWLNTEAFF	TGTGCTAGTGGTCCTTTTTGGTTGAACACTGAAGCTTTCTTT
TRBJ1-2	TRBV6-5	TRBD1	NA	CASSSTGGAGYTF	TGTGCCAGCAGTTCAACAGGGGGCGCTGGCTACACCTTC
TRBJ2-7	TRBV28	TRBD1	NA	CASSSRTGPTYEQYF	TGTGCCAGCAGTTCCAGGACAGGGCCTACCTACGAGCAGTACTTC
TRBJ1-2	TRBV7-2	NA	NA	CASSIPKAGNNYGYTF	TGTGCCAGCAGCATCCCCAAGGCGGGGAACAACTATGGCTACACCTTC
TRBJ1-5	TRBV14	NA	once	CASSQDRVQGDQPQHF	TGTGCCAGCAGCCAAGATCGGGTACAGGGAGATCAGCCCCAGCATTTT